Each of the 3 T cell receptor beta chains below was sequenced from the same sample in a study of blood T cell repertoires in COVID-19 (TCRdb year 2020). The library was made by the immunoSEQ multiplex PCR assay. In TCRdb, the immuneACCESS table is reduced to in-frame sequences with V and J assigned. These tables do not hold every clone; where another copy was compared, an unresolved V gene accounts for under half, and the others remain unexplained. In all, the sample holds approximately 200,000 clones, and about 88% of those were seen once. Under 2% of the sample is in the top ten clones. The material sequenced was peripheral blood. The source is a man in his 70s with acute or convalescent COVID-19.

The genes are TRBV6-5 and TRBJ1-1; unclear D gene. The germline gives CDR1 MNHEY, CDR2 SVGAGI. The CDR3 runs 15 residues. The germline V and J ends were trimmed by 4 bases and 0 bases, with 12 bases remaining between them. The CDR3 nucleotides are TGTGCCAGCAGTTCGAGGCGGACTTTGAACACTGAAGCTTTCTTT. This codes for CASSSRRTLNTEAFF.

This chain connects TRBV5-4 to TRBJ2-3; no definite D call. The germline V and J ends were trimmed by 2 bases and 4 bases, with 14 bases remaining between them. Germline loops: CDR1 SGHNT, CDR2 YYREEE (reference sequence). The CDR3 totals 15 residues. The CDR3 DNA sequence: TGTGCCAGCAGCTTTGGAACAGTTCTCGCAGATACGCAGTATTTT. Its translation: CASSFGTVLADTQYF.

The chain employs TRBV5-1 and TRBJ2-5, with 11 nucleotides matching TRBD2. The ends lost 0 bases at V and 7 bases at J; junction bases unmatched: 17. CDR1 and CDR2 from the germline V gene are SGHRS and YFSETQ. This CDR3 spans 19 amino acids. The CDR3 DNA is TGCGCCAGCAGCTTGGAAGTAGGGTTGGGGACTAGCGGTCAGGGGACCCAGTACTTC. Residues: CASSLEVGLGTSGQGTQYF.